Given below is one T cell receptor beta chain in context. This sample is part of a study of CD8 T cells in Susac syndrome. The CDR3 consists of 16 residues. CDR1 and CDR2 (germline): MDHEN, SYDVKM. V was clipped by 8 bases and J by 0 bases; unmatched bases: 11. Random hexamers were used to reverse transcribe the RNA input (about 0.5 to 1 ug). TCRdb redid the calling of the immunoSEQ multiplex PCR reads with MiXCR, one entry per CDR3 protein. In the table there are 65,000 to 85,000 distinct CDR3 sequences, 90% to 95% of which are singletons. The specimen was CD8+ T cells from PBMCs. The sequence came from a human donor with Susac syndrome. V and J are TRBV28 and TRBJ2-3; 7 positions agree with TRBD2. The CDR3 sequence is CASGSGGWTSTDTQYF. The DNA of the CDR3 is TGTGCCAGCGGTTCGGGAGGTTGGACTAGCACAGATACGCAGTATTTT.